This T cell receptor (beta chain) was documented in a study of blood T cell repertoires in COVID-19. On the study more broadly: Both acute and convalescent COVID-19 samples were obtained from the United States, Italy and Spain.

V shed 0 bases, J shed 5 bases, and the junction held 13 bases outside the gene matches. This CDR3 has 17 amino acids. Germline CDR1 reads SGHRS; CDR2 reads YFSETQ. Authors' data handling: Reference gene primer amplification gave estimated nucleated cell counts. The assay was immunoSEQ multiplex PCR, and TCRdb's table has in-frame clones only and misses some. That table furnishes V, J and clone size, whereas the DNA furnished D and trimming. The table has under 200,000 clones, about 85% seen once. This receptor was identified in a man in his sixties who had recovered from COVID-19. The sample taken for sequencing was peripheral blood. The chain is built from TRBV5-1 and TRBJ2-7; 8 bases agree with TRBD1. The CDR3 region is CASSLGAGTGLYHEQYF. The CDR3 DNA reads TGCGCCAGCAGCTTGGGGGCCGGGACAGGACTCTACCACGAGCAGTACTTC. Looking up the rest from reference TRBV5-1 and TRBJ2-7 gives the full variable domain: KAGVTQTPRYLIKTRGQQVTLSCSPISGHRSVSWYQQTPGQGLQFLFEYFSETQRNKGNFPGRFSGRQFSNSRSEMNVSTLELGDSALYLCASSLGAGTGLYHEQYFGPGTRLTVT.